These 4 T cell receptor beta chains share one sample of origin, sequenced in a study of CD8+ T cells in alopecia areata. Once RNA had been extracted, it was reverse transcribed into cDNA to act as the sequencing template. The protocol was immunoSEQ multiplex PCR, while the TCRdb copy is restricted to in-frame clones and leaves out a portion. Found here are around 140,000 clones, around 87% of them singletons; the top ten hold approximately 13%. As to treatment: oral pan-JAK inhibitor, 5-10 mg twice daily. Sequencing was performed on CD8+ T cells sorted from blood, taken at week 4, from a patient treated with tofacitinib. All receptors derive from a human donor with alopecia areata.

The gene calls are TRBV7-9 and TRBJ1-2; 9 bases fit TRBD1. This CDR3 region has 13 residues. V lost 4 bases to trimming and J lost 6 bases; unmatched junction nucleotides: 3. In germline, CDR1 is SEHNR, CDR2 FQNEAQ (reference sequence). CDR3 region: CASSSGTGNGYTF. CDR3 in DNA: TGTGCCAGCAGCTCCGGGACAGGGAATGGCTACACCTTC.

This clone was observed a single time. The chain employs TRBV5-5 and TRBJ2-5; 7 bases are a match to TRBD1. The CDR3 length is 15 residues. Per the germline V gene, CDR1 is SGHKS and CDR2 is YYEKEE (reference sequence). The V and J ends lost 4 bases and 1 base, in that order; junction bases with no gene match: 7. CDR3: CASSRTGPTQETQYF. The CDR3 nucleotides are TGTGCCAGCAGCCGGACAGGACCAACCCAAGAGACCCAGTACTTC.

V is TRBV7-9 and J is TRBJ2-7, with D possibly being TRBD2 (7 bases). The CDR3 has 18 residues. Germline CDR1 is SEHNR and CDR2 is FQNEAQ (reference sequence). The V and J ends lost 2 bases and 4 bases respectively, with 24 bases between them. CDR3 in amino acids: CASSLQGRASTSVYEQYF. The CDR3 DNA is TGTGCCAGCAGCTTACAGGGGAGGGCCTCCACTTCCGTATACGAGCAGTACTTC.

The chain links TRBV29-1 to TRBJ2-1, with 7 bases that match TRBD1. The CDR3 totals 11 residues. Germline CDR1 and CDR2: SQVTM and ANQGSEA. The CDR3 nucleotides are TGCAACCCCGGGACAGACAATGAGCAGTTCTTC. Encoded protein: CNPGTDNEQFF.